This T cell receptor (beta chain) was sequenced in a study of breast tumors, draining lymph nodes, adjacent tissues. TCRdb re-called the multiplex PCR reads through MiXCR, storing one row per CDR3 protein. Of about 130,000 distinct CDR3 sequences detected, less than 25% appear once; the ten largest clones hold 2% to 2.5%. Trimming took off 5 bases at V and 7 bases at J, with 12 bases between the two ends. The CDR3 contains 13 residues. Germline V CDR1 and CDR2: LNHDA, SQIVND (reference sequence). Axillary draining lymph nodes of breast cancer patients supplied the node samples. J is TRBJ2-1 and V is TRBV19; D not certain. The receptor was isolated from a female donor with breast cancer. Some clones in this sample may be carry-over from other donors' samples. The sequencing sample was made of axillary lymph node tissue. The CDR3 region is CASSVITMNEQFF. CDR3 bases: TGTGCCAGTAGTGTGATCACTATGAATGAGCAGTTCTTC.